The sequence of this TCR beta chain was determined in a study of technical replicates of blood from a few donors. Clones were sequenced by immunoSEQ multiplex PCR, and TCRdb holds only the in-frame ones, with some missing. The table shows 75,000 to 95,000 clones, with 75% to 95% occurring only once. V dropped 6 bases and J dropped 1 base, with 8 bases sitting between them. The CDR3 length is 13 residues. The germline V gene has CDR1 MDHEN and CDR2 SYDVKM. This chain uses TRBV28 with TRBJ2-3; no clear D. Sequenced input: T cells isolated from PBMCs. This TCR was sampled from a human donor in good health. The CDR3 bases are TGTGCCAGCAGCATAAGAGGCACAGATACGCAGTATTTT. This encodes CASSIRGTDTQYF.